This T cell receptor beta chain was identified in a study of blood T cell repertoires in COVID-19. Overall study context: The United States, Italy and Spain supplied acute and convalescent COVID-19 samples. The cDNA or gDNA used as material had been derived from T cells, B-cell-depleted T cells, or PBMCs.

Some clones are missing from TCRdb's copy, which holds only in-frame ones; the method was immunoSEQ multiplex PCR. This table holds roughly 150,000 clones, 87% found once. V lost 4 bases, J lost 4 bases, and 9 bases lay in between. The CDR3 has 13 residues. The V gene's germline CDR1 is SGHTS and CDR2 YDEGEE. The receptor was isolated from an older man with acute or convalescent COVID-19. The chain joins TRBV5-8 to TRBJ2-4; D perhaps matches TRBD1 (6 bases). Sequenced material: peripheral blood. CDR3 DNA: TGTGCCAGCAGCCCTGGACAGAAAAACATTCAGTACTTC. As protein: CASSPGQKNIQYF.